These 15 T cell receptor beta chains came from one sample sequenced in a study of blood T cells in healthy people across ages (dated by TCRdb to between 2015 and 2017). The method was 5' RACE. Sequencing was performed on an Illumina HiSeq 2500. A second PCR of about 7 to 12 cycles was run with a J-beta primer mix and a sample-barcoded 5' primer. TCRdb handled the public reads itself, with Q25 trimming in fastp and clone calling in MiXCR, and kept productive beta chains. Records with the same CDR3 protein are collapsed into one entry carrying the most frequent genes and DNA. For this sample there are 780,000 or so distinct CDR3 sequences; 25% appear just once. 3% to 4.5% of the sample rests with the top ten. These data also formed part of another study, on T cells of mothers and their children.

Sequencing was done on a sample of blood. These receptors all stem from a boy between 5 and 17 years old in good health.

This clonotype was counted only a few times. This chain joins TRBV7-9 and TRBJ1-6; D may be TRBD1 (6 bases). This CDR3 region has 14 residues. Trimming shortened V by 5 bases and J by 7 bases, and 12 bases separated the two germline ends. In germline, CDR1 is SEHNR, CDR2 FQNEAQ (reference sequence). Written as DNA, the CDR3 is TGTGCCAGCAGCCCAGCGGGGACAAATTCACCCCTCCACTTT. It yields the protein CASSPAGTNSPLHF. Combining the CDR3 with reference TRBV7-9 and TRBJ1-6 gives the whole variable domain DTGVSQNPRHKITKRGQNVTFRCDPISEHNRLYWYRQTLGQGPEFLTYFQNEAQLEKSRLLSDRFSAERPKGSFSTLEIQRTEQGDSAMYLCASSPAGTNSPLHFGNGTRLTVT.

The gene calls are TRBV11-2 and TRBJ1-1; TRBD1 matches at 7 bases. Germline V gene data show CDR1 as SGHAT and CDR2 as FQNNGV. The CDR3 has 14 residues. The ends lost 3 bases at V and 4 bases at J; junction bases unmatched: 5. CDR3 DNA sequence: TGTGCCAGCAGCTTGACAGGGAAGGTCACTGAAGCTTTCTTT. Its protein product is CASSLTGKVTEAFF.

This clonotype showed up just a few times. V and J are TRBV12-3 or TRBV12-4 and TRBJ1-4; TRBD1 matches at 9 bases. Trimming cost V 1 base and J 9 bases; bases outside gene matches: 12. This CDR3 has 17 residues. CDR3 region: CASSLGLWGQGGQKLFF. DNA of the CDR3: TGTGCCAGCAGTTTAGGTTTATGGGGACAGGGAGGACAAAAACTGTTTTTT.

Written as DNA, the CDR3 is TGTGCCAGCAAACGACTAGCGGGCCTCCAAGAGACCCAGTACTTC. This gives the protein CASKRLAGLQETQYF. This chain uses TRBV12-3 or TRBV12-4 with TRBJ2-5; 10 bases match TRBD2. J lost 1 base, V lost 7 bases, and 6 bases had no gene match. The CDR3 spans 15 residues.

This clonotype was detected only a few times. One junction end does not reproduce the germline sequence, and a read error may be involved. The chain employs TRBV6-5 and TRBJ1-2; 8 positions match TRBD1. This CDR3 has 15 residues. Per germline, CDR1 MNHEY and CDR2 SVGAGI. CDR3 nucleotides: TGTGCCAGCAGTTACTCGACAGGGGTGAACTACGGCTACACCTTC. This translates into CASSYSTGVNYGYTF.

The V call is TRBV27, the J call TRBJ1-2; D remains ambiguous. Germline V gives CDR1 MNHEY, CDR2 SMNVEV (reference sequence). This CDR3 contains 17 residues. Trimming took off 2 bases at V and 2 bases at J, with 18 bases between the two ends. The CDR3 DNA is TGTGCCAGCAGTTTAAAGGGTGCGGGGAGAGGGAACTATGGCTACACCTTC. Translating gives CASSLKGAGRGNYGYTF.

J is TRBJ2-3 and V is TRBV12-3 or TRBV12-4; 7 bases are shared with TRBD1. J gave up 2 bases and V 6 bases, and 11 bases lay outside the gene matches. This CDR3 has 16 residues. This chain's CDR3 is CASSHKRQGSTDTQYF. CDR3 sequence (DNA): TGTGCCAGCAGCCATAAAAGACAGGGTTCCACAGATACGCAGTATTTT.

This clonotype was counted only a few times. The chain has TRBV11-2 and TRBJ2-7; 8 bases match TRBD2. The V gene end was trimmed by 6 bases and the J gene end by 2 bases; junction bases not matched to a gene: 9. The CDR3 is 15 residues long. Looked up from germline, CDR1 is SGHAT and CDR2 is FQNNGV. The DNA of the CDR3 is TGTGCCAGCAGAAAAAGCGGGAGCCACCCCTACGAGCAGTACTTC. Its protein product is CASRKSGSHPYEQYF.

This clonotype appeared a few times. The chain employs TRBV28 and TRBJ2-5; TRBD2 is a possible D gene (6 bases). Germline V gene data show CDR1 as MDHEN and CDR2 as SYDVKM. The CDR3 contains 14 residues. The germline V and J ends were trimmed by 3 bases and 5 bases, with 13 bases remaining between them. CDR3 bases: TGTGCCAGCAGTTTCTCGGGAGTTGAGGAGACCCAGTACTTC. Encoded protein: CASSFSGVEETQYF.

The chain combines TRBV7-9 with TRBJ2-1; D unresolved. The germline gives CDR1 SEHNR, CDR2 FQNEAQ (reference sequence). The CDR3 extends over 16 amino acids. Trimming cost V 4 bases and J 4 bases, with 17 bases left between them. The CDR3 here is CASSSTRLIKYNEQFF. The CDR3 DNA reads TGTGCCAGCAGCTCGACCAGACTGATCAAATACAATGAGCAGTTCTTC. Complete variable domain (other parts from reference TRBV7-9 and TRBJ2-1): DTGVSQNPRHKITKRGQNVTFRCDPISEHNRLYWYRQTLGQGPEFLTYFQNEAQLEKSRLLSDRFSAERPKGSFSTLEIQRTEQGDSAMYLCASSSTRLIKYNEQFFGPGTRLTVL.

This chain links TRBV29-1 with TRBJ1-1, with D possibly being TRBD1 (5 bases). CDR3 length: 14 amino acids. Trimming left V 3 bases short and J 0 bases short, with 11 bases between. Germline V CDR1 and CDR2: SQVTM, ANQGSEA. The chain's CDR3 is CSVEGRSLNTEAFF. The CDR3 DNA follows: TGCAGCGTTGAGGGGCGCAGTCTGAACACTGAAGCTTTCTTT.

This chain uses TRBV2 with TRBJ2-5, with TRBD1 as a possible D gene (6 bases). This CDR3 is 16 amino acids long. The ends were cut back, 8 bases at V and 0 bases at J, with 19 bases in the middle. The germline CDR1 and CDR2 sequences are SNHLY and FYNNEI. CDR3 in amino acids: CASEGRTAINQETQYF. Written as DNA, the CDR3 is TGTGCCAGCGAGGGTAGGACAGCAATAAACCAAGAGACCCAGTACTTC.

The rearrangement joins TRBV7-9 to TRBJ2-3; 8 nucleotides align to TRBD2. Trimming took 0 bases from V and 0 from J; bases not matched to a gene: 5. The CDR3 is 17 residues long. CDR1 is SEHNR, CDR2 FQNEAQ, per germline (reference sequence). CDR3 coding DNA: TGTGCCAGCAGCTTAGCATCTACTAGCGGAAGCACAGATACGCAGTATTTT. Translation: CASSLASTSGSTDTQYF. The variable domain in full, completed from reference TRBV7-9 and TRBJ2-3, reads DTGVSQNPRHKITKRGQNVTFRCDPISEHNRLYWYRQTLGQGPEFLTYFQNEAQLEKSRLLSDRFSAERPKGSFSTLEIQRTEQGDSAMYLCASSLASTSGSTDTQYFGPGTRLTVL.

A few counts support this clonotype. The junction shows a germline mismatch at one end, possibly a read error. The chain uses TRBV12-3 or TRBV12-4 and TRBJ1-2, with D perhaps TRBD1 (6 bases). CDR3 length equals 16 residues. The CDR3 bases are TGTGCCAGCAGTACGCATACAGGGACCCCTAATTATGGCTACACCTTC. Residues: CASSTHTGTPNYGYTF.

This clonotype appeared a few times. The chain links TRBV29-1 to TRBJ1-1; no definite D call. V lost 8 bases and J 3 bases, leaving 16 bases between the germline ends. Germline CDR1 is SQVTM and CDR2 is ANQGSEA. This CDR3 region has 13 residues. The CDR3 nucleotides read TGCAGCCCCCTTTTGGCAGACGACACTGAAGCTTTCTTT. Translating gives CSPLLADDTEAFF.